This T cell receptor beta chain was sequenced in a study of T cells in Graves' hyperthyroidism and ophthalmopathy. Study-wide background: Peripheral blood sampling occurred at initial diagnosis, before any treatment.

Template material for amplifying TCR beta CDR3 regions consisted of RNA transcripts. During a first-round RT-PCR of the TCR CDR3, the HTBI primer set was used. TCRdb redid the calling of the multiplex PCR reads with MiXCR, one entry per CDR3 protein. The data show 300,000 to 400,000 distinct CDR3 sequences, with about 12% seen just once and roughly 8.3% held by the top ten. The ends were cut back, 5 bases at V and 7 bases at J, with 9 bases in the middle. The CDR3 sequence is 11 residues long. Germline loops: CDR1 GTSNPN, CDR2 SVGIG (reference sequence). This clonotype was picked up many times. The chain employs TRBV30 and TRBJ1-5; D not certain. The sequenced material came from blood. The origin of this receptor is a woman aged 18-35 years with Graves' hyperthyroidism. This chain's CDR3 is CAWGLEQPQHF. CDR3 nucleotide sequence: TGTGCCTGGGGACTGGAACAGCCCCAGCATTTT.